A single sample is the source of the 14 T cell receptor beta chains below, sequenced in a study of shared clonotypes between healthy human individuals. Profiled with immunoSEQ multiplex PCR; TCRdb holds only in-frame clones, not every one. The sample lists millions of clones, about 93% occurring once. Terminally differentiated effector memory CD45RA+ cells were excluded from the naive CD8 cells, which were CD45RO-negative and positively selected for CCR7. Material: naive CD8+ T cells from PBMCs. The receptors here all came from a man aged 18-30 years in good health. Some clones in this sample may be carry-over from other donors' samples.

The CDR3 nucleotides are TGTGCCAGCTCACCATTGCAGGGCCGGACCTACAATGAGCAGTTCTTC. This sequence encodes CASSPLQGRTYNEQFF. This chain links TRBV18 with TRBJ2-1, with D possibly being TRBD1 (5 bases). Germline V lookup: CDR1 KGHSH, CDR2 LQKENI. Trimming shortened V by 2 bases and J by 2 bases, and 13 bases separated the two germline ends. This CDR3 has 16 residues. Combining the CDR3 with reference TRBV18 and TRBJ2-1 gives the whole variable domain NAGVMQNPRHLVRRRGQEARLRCSPMKGHSHVYWYRQLPEEGLKFMVYLQKENIIDESGMPKERFSAEFPKEGPSILRIQQVVRGDSAAYFCASSPLQGRTYNEQFFGPGTRLTVL.

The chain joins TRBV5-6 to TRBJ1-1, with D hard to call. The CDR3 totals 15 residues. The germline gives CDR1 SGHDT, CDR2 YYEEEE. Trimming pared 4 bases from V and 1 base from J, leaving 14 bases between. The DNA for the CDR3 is TGTGCCAGCAGCCCTCGTATAGCGGGGAACACTGAAGCTTTCTTT. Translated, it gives CASSPRIAGNTEAFF.

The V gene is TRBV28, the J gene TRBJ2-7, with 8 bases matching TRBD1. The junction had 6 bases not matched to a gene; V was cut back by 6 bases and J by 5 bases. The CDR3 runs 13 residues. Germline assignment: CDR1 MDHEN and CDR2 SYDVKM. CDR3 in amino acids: CASRRQGIHEQYF. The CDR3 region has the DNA TGTGCCAGCAGGAGACAGGGGATCCACGAGCAGTACTTC. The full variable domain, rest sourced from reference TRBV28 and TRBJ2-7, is DVKVTQSSRYLVKRTGEKVFLECVQDMDHENMFWYRQDPGLGLRLIYFSYDVKMKEKGDIPEGYSVSREKKERFSLILESASTNQTSMYLCASRRQGIHEQYFGPGTRLTVT.

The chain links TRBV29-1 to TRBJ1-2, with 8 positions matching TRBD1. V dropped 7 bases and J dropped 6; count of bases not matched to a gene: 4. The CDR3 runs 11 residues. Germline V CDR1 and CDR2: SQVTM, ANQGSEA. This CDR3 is CSGGTGDGYTF. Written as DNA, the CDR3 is TGCAGCGGAGGGACAGGCGATGGCTACACCTTC.

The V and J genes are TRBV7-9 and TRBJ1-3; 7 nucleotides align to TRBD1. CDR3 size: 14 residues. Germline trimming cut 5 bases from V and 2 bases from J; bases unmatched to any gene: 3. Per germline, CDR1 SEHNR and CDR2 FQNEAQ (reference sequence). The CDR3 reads CASSTGQTGNTIYF. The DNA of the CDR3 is TGTGCCAGCAGCACGGGACAGACTGGAAACACCATATATTTT.

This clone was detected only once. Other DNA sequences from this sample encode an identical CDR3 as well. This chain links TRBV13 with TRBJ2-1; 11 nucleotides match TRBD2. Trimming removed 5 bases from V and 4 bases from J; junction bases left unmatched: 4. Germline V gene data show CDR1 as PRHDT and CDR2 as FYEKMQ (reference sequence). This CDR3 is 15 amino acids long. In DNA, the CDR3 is TGTGCCAGCAGCCTAAGACTAGCGGGATACAATGAGCAGTTCTTC. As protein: CASSLRLAGYNEQFF.

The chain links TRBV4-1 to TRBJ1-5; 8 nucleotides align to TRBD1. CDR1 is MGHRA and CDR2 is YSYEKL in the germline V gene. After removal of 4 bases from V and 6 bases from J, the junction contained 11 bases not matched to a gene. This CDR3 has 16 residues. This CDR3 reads CASSPFPRTGSQPQHF. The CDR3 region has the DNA TGCGCCAGCAGCCCCTTTCCCCGGACAGGGAGTCAGCCCCAGCATTTT.

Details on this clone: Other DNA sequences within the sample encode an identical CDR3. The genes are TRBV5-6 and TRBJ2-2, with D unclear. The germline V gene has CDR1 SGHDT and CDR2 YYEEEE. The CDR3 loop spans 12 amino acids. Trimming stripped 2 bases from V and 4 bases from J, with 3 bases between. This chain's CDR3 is CASSLPTGELFF. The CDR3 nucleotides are TGTGCCAGCAGCTTACCCACCGGGGAGCTGTTTTTT.

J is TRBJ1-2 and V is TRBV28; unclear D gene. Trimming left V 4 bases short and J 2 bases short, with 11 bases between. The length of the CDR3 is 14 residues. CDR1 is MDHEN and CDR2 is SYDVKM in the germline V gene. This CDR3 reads CASSSRIDNYGYTF. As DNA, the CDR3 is TGTGCCAGCAGTTCCCGTATAGACAACTATGGCTACACCTTC.

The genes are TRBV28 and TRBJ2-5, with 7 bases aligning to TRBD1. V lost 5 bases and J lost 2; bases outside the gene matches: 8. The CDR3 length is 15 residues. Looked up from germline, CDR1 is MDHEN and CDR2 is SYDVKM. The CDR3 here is CASSPLGQEQETQYF. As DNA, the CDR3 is TGTGCCAGCAGTCCCCTAGGACAGGAACAAGAGACCCAGTACTTC. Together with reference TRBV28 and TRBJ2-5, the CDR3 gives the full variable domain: DVKVTQSSRYLVKRTGEKVFLECVQDMDHENMFWYRQDPGLGLRLIYFSYDVKMKEKGDIPEGYSVSREKKERFSLILESASTNQTSMYLCASSPLGQEQETQYFGPGTRLLVL.

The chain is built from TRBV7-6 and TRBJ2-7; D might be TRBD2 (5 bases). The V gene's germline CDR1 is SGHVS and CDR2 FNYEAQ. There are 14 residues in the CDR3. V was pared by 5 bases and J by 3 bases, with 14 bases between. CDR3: CASSESGLVYEQYF. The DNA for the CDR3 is TGTGCCAGCAGCGAATCCGGACTTGTCTACGAGCAGTACTTC.

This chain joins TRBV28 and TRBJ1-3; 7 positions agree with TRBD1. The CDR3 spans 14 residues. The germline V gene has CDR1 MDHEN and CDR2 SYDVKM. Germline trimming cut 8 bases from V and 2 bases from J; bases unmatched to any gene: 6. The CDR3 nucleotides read TGTGCCAGCGGCGACAGGGTCCCTGGAAACACCATATATTTT. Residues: CASGDRVPGNTIYF.

The CDR3 loop is CAISRTGKTYEQYF. CDR3 coding DNA: TGTGCCATCAGCCGGACAGGGAAAACCTACGAGCAGTACTTC. The rearrangement links TRBV10-3 to TRBJ2-5, with 8 nucleotides matching TRBD1. Near its end, the DNA agrees better with TRBJ2-7, so the J call may be wrong. CDR1 is ENHRY and CDR2 is SYGVKD in the germline V gene. The CDR3 covers 14 residues.

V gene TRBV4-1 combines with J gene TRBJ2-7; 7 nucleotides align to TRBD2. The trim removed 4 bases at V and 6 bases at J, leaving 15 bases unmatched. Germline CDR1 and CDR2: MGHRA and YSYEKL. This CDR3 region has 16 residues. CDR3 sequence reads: CASSRSRVAGEGEQYF. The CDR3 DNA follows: TGCGCCAGCAGCCGATCTCGTGTGGCGGGAGAGGGCGAGCAGTACTTC.